This TCR beta chain was recorded in a study of somatic mutations in cytotoxic T cells in rheumatoid arthritis. This clone was recorded a few times. The V end lost 1 base, the J end lost 5 bases, and 14 bases lay between the germline ends. In germline, CDR1 is SEHNR, CDR2 FQNEAQ (reference sequence). The CDR3 covers 15 residues. Using immunoSEQ multiplex PCR, the repertoire was profiled, and TCRdb retains in-frame clones only, with some absent. In the table there are 10,000 to 12,000 clones, 75% to 85% of which are singletons. V gene TRBV7-9 combines with J gene TRBJ1-2, with a possible D match to TRBD1 (5 bases). The clonotype originates from an adult with rheumatoid arthritis. Source material: CD8+ T cells sorted from blood. CDR3 protein: CASSLEDTWGYGYTF. CDR3 sequence (DNA): TGTGCCAGCAGCTTAGAGGACACCTGGGGGTATGGCTACACCTTC. The full variable domain, its missing parts supplied by reference TRBV7-9 and TRBJ1-2, is DTGVSQNPRHKITKRGQNVTFRCDPISEHNRLYWYRQTLGQGPEFLTYFQNEAQLEKSRLLSDRFSAERPKGSFSTLEIQRTEQGDSAMYLCASSLEDTWGYGYTFGSGTRLTVV.